The clone carrying this T cell receptor (beta chain) was seen a handful of times. The antigen remains unidentified. The germline V gene encodes CDR1 SGHNT and CDR2 YYREEE (reference sequence). Trimming took 4 bases from V and 4 from J; bases not matched to a gene: 4. The CDR3 totals 14 residues. This entry is derived from a study of T cells in Graves' hyperthyroidism and ophthalmopathy. Study conclusions and caveats: Patients with ophthalmopathy were separated from those with stable hyperthyroidism by a 13 V-J model.

The TCR beta CDR3 regions underwent amplification using RNA transcripts as the source. Researchers ran a first-round RT-PCR on the TCR CDR3 using the HTBI primer set. Using its own MiXCR run on the multiplex PCR reads, TCRdb lists one record per CDR3 protein. Here the sample spans approximately 150,000 distinct CDR3 sequences, less than 10% being singletons. The chain couples TRBV5-4 to TRBJ2-1, with 8 positions matching TRBD2. This TCR was sampled from a woman between 18 and 30 years old with Graves' hyperthyroidism that later progressed to Graves' ophthalmopathy. What was sequenced was blood. The CDR3 is CASSTSGSYNEQFF. The CDR3 nucleotides read TGTGCCAGCAGCACCAGCGGGAGTTACAATGAGCAGTTCTTC. Filled out from reference TRBV5-4 and TRBJ2-1, the complete variable domain reads ETGVTQSPTHLIKTRGQQVTLRCSSQSGHNTVSWYQQALGQGPQFIFQYYREEENGRGNFPPRFSGLQFPNYSSELNVNALELDDSALYLCASSTSGSYNEQFFGPGTRLTVL.